This paragraph reports one T cell receptor (beta chain). The antigen is unknown. Other DNA variants within this sample encode the same CDR3. This sample was included in a study of shared clonotypes between healthy human individuals. At the level of the study: Researchers drew samples from a couple of women and a few men aged 18 to 49.

CDR3 length: 15 amino acids. Germline loops: CDR1 SEHNR, CDR2 FQNEAQ (reference sequence). Germline trimming cut 5 bases from V and 2 bases from J; bases unmatched to any gene: 5. The test was conducted at deep level. Assay: immunoSEQ multiplex PCR; the TCRdb copy retains only in-frame clones and omits some. The sample contains some 2.1 million clones, approximately 92% of which appear only once. Broader study findings: Rarefaction analysis demonstrated incomplete sorted-subset sequencing notwithstanding large depth.

Cells designated naive CD8 were CD45RO-negative and were positively selected for CCR7, with terminally differentiated effector memory CD45RA+ cells excluded. The chain couples TRBV7-9 to TRBJ2-7; 11 bases are shared with TRBD1. The clonotype was recovered from a man younger than 30 in good health. Some clones in this sample may be carry-over from other donors' samples. The sequencing sample was made of naive CD8+ T cells from PBMCs. CDR3 residues: CASSPGTGGPYEQYF. The CDR3 DNA reads TGTGCCAGCAGCCCGGGGACAGGGGGGCCCTACGAGCAGTACTTC.